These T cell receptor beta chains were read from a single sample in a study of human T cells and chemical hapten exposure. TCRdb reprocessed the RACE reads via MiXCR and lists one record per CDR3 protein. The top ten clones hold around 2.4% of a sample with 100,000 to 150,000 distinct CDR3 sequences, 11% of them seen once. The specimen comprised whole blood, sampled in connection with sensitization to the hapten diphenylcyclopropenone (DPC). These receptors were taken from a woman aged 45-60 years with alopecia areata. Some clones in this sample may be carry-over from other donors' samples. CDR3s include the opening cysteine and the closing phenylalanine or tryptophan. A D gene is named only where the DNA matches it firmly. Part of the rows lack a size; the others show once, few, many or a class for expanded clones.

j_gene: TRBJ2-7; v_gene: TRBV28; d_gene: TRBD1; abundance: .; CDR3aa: CASIPRDRGYEQYF; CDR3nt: TGTGCCAGTATCCCTCGGGACAGGGGCTACGAGCAGTACTTC
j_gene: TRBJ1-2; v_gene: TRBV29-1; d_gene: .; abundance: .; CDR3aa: CSTRQEAYGYTF; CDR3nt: TGCAGCACCCGACAGGAGGCCTATGGCTACACCTTC
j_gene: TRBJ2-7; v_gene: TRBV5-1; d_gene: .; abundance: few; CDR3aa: CASSPDGPYEQYF; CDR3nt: TGCGCCAGCAGCCCCGACGGACCCTACGAGCAGTACTTC
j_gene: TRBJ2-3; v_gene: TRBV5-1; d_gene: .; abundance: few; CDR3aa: CASSPSTPDTQYF; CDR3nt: TGCGCCAGCAGCCCGAGCACCCCAGATACGCAGTATTTT
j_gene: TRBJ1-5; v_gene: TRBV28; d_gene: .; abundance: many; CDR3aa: CATREGFYQPQHF; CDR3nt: TGTGCCACGAGGGAGGGATTTTATCAGCCCCAGCATTTT
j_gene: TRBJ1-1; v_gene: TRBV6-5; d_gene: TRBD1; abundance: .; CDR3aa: CASSYGQGGTEAFF; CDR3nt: TGTGCCAGCAGTTACGGACAGGGAGGGACTGAAGCTTTCTTT
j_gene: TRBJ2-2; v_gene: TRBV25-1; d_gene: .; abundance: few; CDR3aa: CASSPSQANTGELFF; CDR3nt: TGTGCCAGCAGTCCCTCACAGGCCAACACCGGGGAGCTGTTTTTT
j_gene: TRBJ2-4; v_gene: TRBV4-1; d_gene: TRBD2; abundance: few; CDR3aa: CASSQELAGGVDIQYF; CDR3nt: TGCGCCAGCAGCCAAGAACTAGCGGGGGGCGTGGACATTCAGTACTTC
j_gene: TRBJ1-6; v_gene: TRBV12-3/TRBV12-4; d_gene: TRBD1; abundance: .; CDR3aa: CASSLQGPGSPLHF; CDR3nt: TGTGCCAGCAGTCTACAGGGGCCAGGCTCACCCCTCCACTTT
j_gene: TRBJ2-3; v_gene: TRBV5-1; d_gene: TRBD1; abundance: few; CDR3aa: CASSLDRGPRADTQYF; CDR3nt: TGCGCCAGCAGCTTGGACAGGGGGCCCAGGGCAGATACGCAGTATTTT
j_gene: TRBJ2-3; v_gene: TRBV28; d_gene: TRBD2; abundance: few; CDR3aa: CASSFVAGGISDTQYF; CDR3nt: TGTGCCAGCAGTTTTGTAGCGGGAGGGATTTCAGATACGCAGTATTTT
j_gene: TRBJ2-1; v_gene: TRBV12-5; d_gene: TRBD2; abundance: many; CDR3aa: CASGPPWETSFHNEQFF; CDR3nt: TGTGCTAGTGGTCCCCCTTGGGAGACTAGCTTCCACAATGAGCAGTTCTTC
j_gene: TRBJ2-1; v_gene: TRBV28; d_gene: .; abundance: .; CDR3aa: CASIRGARRWTEQFF; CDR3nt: TGTGCCAGCATCCGGGGGGCGCGTCGCTGGACTGAGCAGTTCTTC
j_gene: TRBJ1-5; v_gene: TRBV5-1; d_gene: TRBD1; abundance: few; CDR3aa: CASSLEGAGNQPQHF; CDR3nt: TGCGCCAGCAGCTTGGAGGGGGCCGGTAATCAGCCCCAGCATTTT
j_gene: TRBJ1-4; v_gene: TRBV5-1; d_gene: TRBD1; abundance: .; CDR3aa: CASSLGTGAREKLFF; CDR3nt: TGCGCCAGCAGCTTGGGGACAGGAGCAAGAGAAAAACTGTTTTTT
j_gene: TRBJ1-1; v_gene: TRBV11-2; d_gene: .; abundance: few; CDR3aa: CASSLGVGGRNTEAFF; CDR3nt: TGTGCCAGCAGCTTAGGAGTCGGGGGACGGAACACTGAAGCTTTCTTT
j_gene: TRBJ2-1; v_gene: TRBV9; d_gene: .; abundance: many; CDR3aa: CASSVGTGWNEQFF; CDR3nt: TGTGCCAGCAGCGTAGGTACAGGGTGGAATGAGCAGTTCTTC
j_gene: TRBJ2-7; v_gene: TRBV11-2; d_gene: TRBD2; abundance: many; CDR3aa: CASSLLAGPGEQYF; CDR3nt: TGTGCCAGCAGCTTACTAGCGGGACCCGGCGAGCAGTACTTC
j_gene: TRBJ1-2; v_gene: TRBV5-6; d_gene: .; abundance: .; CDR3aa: CASSLGGLDGYTF; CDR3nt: TGTGCCAGCAGCTTGGGGGGTTTGGATGGCTACACCTTC
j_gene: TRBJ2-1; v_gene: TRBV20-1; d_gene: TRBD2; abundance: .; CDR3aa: CSATGTSGGRAYNEQFF; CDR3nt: TGCAGTGCAACCGGGACTAGCGGGGGGCGTGCCTACAATGAGCAGTTCTTC
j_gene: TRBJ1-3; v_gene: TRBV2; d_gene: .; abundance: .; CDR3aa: CASSEGAGNTIYF; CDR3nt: TGTGCCAGCAGTGAAGGGGCTGGAAACACCATATATTTT
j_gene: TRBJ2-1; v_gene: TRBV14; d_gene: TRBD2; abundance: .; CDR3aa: CASSQEGFGAGAWNEQFF; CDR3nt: TGTGCCAGCAGCCAAGAGGGCTTCGGAGCGGGAGCTTGGAATGAGCAGTTCTTC
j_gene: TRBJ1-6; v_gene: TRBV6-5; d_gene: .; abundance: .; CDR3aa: CASSPGRSSPLHF; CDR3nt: TGTGCCAGCAGTCCCGGACGGAGTTCACCCCTCCACTTT
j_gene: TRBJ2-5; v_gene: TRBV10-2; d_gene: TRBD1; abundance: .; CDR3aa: CASSEDRGKTQYF; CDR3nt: TGCGCCAGCAGTGAAGACAGGGGAAAGACCCAGTACTTC
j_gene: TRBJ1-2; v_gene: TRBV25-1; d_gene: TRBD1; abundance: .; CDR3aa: CASSESGQGDGYTF; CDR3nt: TGTGCCAGCAGTGAATCGGGACAGGGGGATGGCTACACCTTC
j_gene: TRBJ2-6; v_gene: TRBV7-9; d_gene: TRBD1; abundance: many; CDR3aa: CASSPGTGTGANVLTF; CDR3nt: TGTGCCAGCAGCCCAGGGACAGGGACTGGGGCCAACGTCCTGACTTTC
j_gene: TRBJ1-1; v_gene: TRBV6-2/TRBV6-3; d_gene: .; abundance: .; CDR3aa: CASSYSQVPGAFF; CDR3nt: TGTGCCAGCAGTTACTCCCAGGTCCCCGGAGCTTTCTTT
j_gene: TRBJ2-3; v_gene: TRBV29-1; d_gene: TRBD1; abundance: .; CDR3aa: CSVDGQGSRRTDTQYF; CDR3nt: TGCAGCGTTGATGGACAGGGAAGCAGGAGGACAGATACGCAGTATTTT
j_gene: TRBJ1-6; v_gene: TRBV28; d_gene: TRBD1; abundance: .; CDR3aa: CASSFQGGSRSPLHF; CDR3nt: TGTGCCAGCAGTTTCCAGGGGGGGTCGCGTTCACCCCTCCACTTT
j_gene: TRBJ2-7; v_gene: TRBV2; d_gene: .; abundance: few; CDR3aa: CASAASARAYEQYF; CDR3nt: TGTGCCAGCGCCGCTAGCGCACGTGCCTACGAGCAGTACTTC
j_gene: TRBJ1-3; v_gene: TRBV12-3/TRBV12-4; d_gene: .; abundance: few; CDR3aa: CATEILSGNTIYF; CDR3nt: TGTGCCACCGAGATCCTCTCTGGAAACACCATATATTTT
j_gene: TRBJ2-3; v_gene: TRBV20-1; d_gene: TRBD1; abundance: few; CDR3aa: CSGFQATGRTDTQYF; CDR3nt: TGCAGTGGTTTCCAGGCGACAGGGAGAACAGATACGCAGTATTTT